This T cell receptor beta chain was profiled in a study of blood T cell repertoires in COVID-19. This CDR3 spans 14 amino acids. V lost 6 bases and J lost 0; bases outside the gene matches: 2. Germline V gives CDR1 MNHEY, CDR2 SVGAGI. Some clones are missing from TCRdb's copy, which holds only in-frame ones; the method was immunoSEQ multiplex PCR. The sample includes roughly 200,000 clones, 78% of them seen just once. This receptor was identified in a woman over 75 with active or convalescent COVID-19. The gene calls are TRBV6-5 and TRBJ2-3; 8 bases map to TRBD1. The sequenced material came from peripheral blood. The CDR3: CASRRQGSTDTQYF. Here the CDR3 DNA reads TGTGCCAGCAGACGACAGGGGAGCACAGATACGCAGTATTTT.